The clone carrying this T cell receptor (beta chain) was seen once. Its antigen remains unidentified. The data were obtained in a study of shared clonotypes between healthy human individuals. Broader study findings: The four-donor shared clonotypes exceeded non-shared clonotypes in generation probability, with non-shared ones scoring lower.

Clones were sequenced by immunoSEQ multiplex PCR, and TCRdb holds only the in-frame ones, with some missing. The sample records roughly 2.4 million clones, 95% being singletons. The junction had 2 bases not matched to a gene; V was cut back by 11 bases and J by 2 bases. Germline CDR1 and CDR2: SNHLY and FYNNEI. The CDR3 spans 13 residues. The sample taken for sequencing was naive CD4+ T cells sorted from blood. The subset denotes: CD45RA+ positively selected. The genes are TRBV2 and TRBJ2-1; 11 nucleotides agree with TRBD2. The sequence was collected from a man between 18 and 35 years old in good health. This chain's CDR3 is CACSGGAYNEQFF. CDR3 coding DNA: TGTGCCTGTAGCGGGGGGGCCTACAATGAGCAGTTCTTC.